Listed below are T cell receptor beta chains from one sample, sequenced in a study of CD8 T cells in ankylosing spondylitis. TCRdb reprocessed the 5' RACE reads with MiXCR, giving one entry per CDR3 protein. The repertoire consists of under 950,000 distinct CDR3 sequences, with around 20% occurring once and the leading ten covering around 19%. The sequencing sample was made of blood, either unsorted or a sorted T cell fraction (not recorded which). These receptors came from a male donor with ankylosing spondylitis. CDR3s include the opening cysteine and the closing phenylalanine or tryptophan. Fields, in order: clone size, V gene, D gene, J gene, CDR3 protein, CDR3 DNA. A D gene is named only where the DNA matches it firmly. Not every row has a clone size; where given, it reads once, few, many or a size class.

few,TRBV7-2,TRBD2,TRBJ2-3,CASSLGLAGGVDTQYF,TGTGCCAGCAGCTTAGGACTAGCGGGAGGGGTAGATACGCAGTATTTT
.,TRBV4-2,.,TRBJ1-6,CASSPLEGSPLHF,TGTGCCAGCAGCCCGCTAGAGGGATCACCCCTCCACTTT
.,TRBV12-3/TRBV12-4,TRBD2,TRBJ2-2,CASREELAETGELFF,TGTGCCAGCAGGGAGGAACTAGCGGAGACCGGGGAGCTGTTTTTT
few,TRBV7-2,.,TRBJ2-3,CASSPYIADTQYF,TGTGCCAGCAGCCCATATATTGCAGATACGCAGTATTTT
.,TRBV6-5,.,TRBJ2-2,CASSYGRTHTGELFF,TGTGCCAGCAGTTACGGAAGAACCCACACCGGGGAGCTGTTTTTT
.,TRBV20-1,.,TRBJ2-7,CSASRAGAPYEQYF,TGCAGTGCTAGTAGGGCAGGGGCCCCCTACGAGCAGTACTTC
.,TRBV5-6,.,TRBJ2-3,CASSLEWGLPSTDTQYF,TGTGCCAGCAGCTTGGAGTGGGGGCTTCCTAGCACAGATACGCAGTATTTT
.,TRBV28,.,TRBJ2-6,CASTNVPTRGANVLTF,TGTGCCAGCACCAACGTACCGACGAGGGGGGCCAACGTCCTGACTTTC
.,TRBV10-3,.,TRBJ2-7,CAISQDWYEQYF,TGTGCCATCAGCCAGGACTGGTACGAGCAGTACTTC
.,TRBV10-3,.,TRBJ2-7,CAIKSQPSSYEQYF,TGTGCCATCAAATCACAGCCGAGCTCCTACGAGCAGTACTTC
.,TRBV2,.,TRBJ2-1,CASGRTDSYNEQFF,TGTGCCAGCGGCAGGACAGACTCCTACAATGAGCAGTTCTTC
many,TRBV5-1,.,TRBJ1-2,CASSLYSAVGGYGYTF,TGCGCCAGCAGCTTGTATTCGGCAGTCGGGGGCTATGGCTACACCTTC
few,TRBV7-2,TRBD2,TRBJ2-1,CASSFIAGGRTYNEQFF,TGTGCCAGCAGCTTCATAGCGGGGGGGAGGACCTACAATGAGCAGTTCTTC
few,TRBV4-3,.,TRBJ2-7,CASSPSVALYEQYF,TGCGCCAGCAGCCCCTCGGTCGCCCTGTACGAGCAGTACTTC
.,TRBV7-6,TRBD1,TRBJ2-7,CASSNTRTGYYEQYF,TGTGCCAGCAGCAACACCAGGACAGGGTATTACGAGCAGTACTTC
.,TRBV4-2,.,TRBJ2-5,CASSQDIRERETQYF,TGTGCCAGCAGCCAAGATATACGGGAACGTGAGACCCAGTACTTC
.,TRBV6-2/TRBV6-3,TRBD1,TRBJ2-7,CASSPGTGIEQYF,TGTGCCAGCAGTCCCGGGACAGGGATCGAGCAGTACTTC
.,TRBV7-3,.,TRBJ2-3,CASQVSGTDTQYF,TGTGCCAGCCAGGTCTCAGGCACAGATACGCAGTATTTT
.,TRBV3-1,TRBD1,TRBJ1-2,CASSHTTGGSRYGYTF,TGTGCCAGCAGCCATACCACAGGGGGCTCGCGCTATGGCTACACCTTC
.,TRBV20-1,.,TRBJ2-2,CSARDVGGTGELFF,TGCAGTGCTAGGGACGTCGGGGGCACCGGGGAGCTGTTTTTT
few,TRBV10-3,TRBD1,TRBJ1-2,CAISGGGDSLATGYTF,TGTGCCATCAGTGGAGGGGGGGACAGTTTAGCAACTGGCTACACCTTC
.,TRBV7-9,TRBD2,TRBJ2-3,CASSSSRRGGADTQYF,TGTGCCAGCAGCTCCAGTCGGAGGGGAGGGGCAGATACGCAGTATTTT
many,TRBV20-1,.,TRBJ2-3,CSARDGPTADTQYF,TGCAGTGCTAGAGATGGGCCGACTGCAGATACGCAGTATTTT
.,TRBV10-3,TRBD1,TRBJ2-7,CAISRQGDEQYF,TGTGCCATCAGTCGACAGGGGGACGAGCAGTACTTC
few,TRBV12-3/TRBV12-4,.,TRBJ1-6,CASSALGGGSPLHF,TGTGCCAGCAGCGCCTTGGGGGGCGGTTCACCCCTCCACTTT
few,TRBV3-1,TRBD1,TRBJ2-7,CASSQDLGQGAFEQYF,TGTGCCAGCAGCCAAGATTTGGGACAGGGGGCCTTCGAGCAGTACTTC
.,TRBV29-1,TRBD1,TRBJ2-6,CSVEIWDREAGANVLTF,TGCAGCGTTGAAATATGGGACAGGGAGGCCGGGGCCAACGTCCTGACTTTC
many,TRBV29-1,TRBD2,TRBJ2-7,CSVGDTSGGRRSYEQYF,TGCAGCGTCGGAGATACTAGCGGGGGTCGCAGATCCTACGAGCAGTACTTC
few,TRBV5-6,.,TRBJ1-1,CASSLAGGEAEAFF,TGTGCCAGCAGCTTGGCCGGAGGGGAAGCTGAAGCTTTCTTT
few,TRBV12-3/TRBV12-4,TRBD2,TRBJ2-4,CASSAPLAGLRGVKNIQYF,TGTGCCAGCAGTGCCCCACTAGCGGGACTACGAGGGGTCAAAAACATTCAGTACTTC